These 5 T cell receptor beta chains were sequenced from one sample in a study of blood T cells in healthy people across ages. A second PCR of roughly 7 to 11 cycles used a sample-barcoded 5' primer and a J-beta primer mix. TCRdb recomputed calls from the 5' RACE reads with MiXCR, one row per CDR3 protein. The sample has some 1.5 million distinct CDR3 sequences, approximately 43% seen once. Material for sequencing was blood. Receptors were obtained from a woman younger than 35 in good health.

The chain recombines TRBV2 with TRBJ1-2; TRBD1 agrees at 10 bases. V trimming: 7 bases; J trimming: 12 bases; junction bases outside the gene matches: 11. CDR1 is SNHLY and CDR2 is FYNNEI in the germline V gene. CDR3 size: 13 residues. CDR3 loop: CASKSDRDRGDTF. CDR3 bases: TGTGCCAGCAAATCTGATCGGGACAGGGGAGACACCTTC.

The chain has TRBV20-1 and TRBJ1-1; no definite D call. V lost 0 bases, J lost 4 bases, and 9 bases lay in between. Germline-derived CDR1 and CDR2 are DFQATT and SNEGSKA (reference sequence). The CDR3 loop spans 13 amino acids. CDR3: CSAREMRSTEAFF. DNA for the CDR3: TGCAGTGCTAGAGAAATGAGGAGCACTGAAGCTTTCTTT.

To note about this clonotype: A read error is possible here, since a much larger clone lies one base away. This chain connects TRBV10-3 to TRBJ2-7; 11 bases align to TRBD2. The CDR3 is made up of 13 amino acids. Germline V gives CDR1 ENHRY, CDR2 SYGVKD. The ends lost 11 bases at V and 7 bases at J; junction bases unmatched: 10. CDR3: CAASGLADNEQYF. The DNA of the CDR3 is TGTGCCGCTTCGGGACTAGCGGACAATGAGCAGTACTTC.

J is TRBJ2-4 and V is TRBV2; 8 bases agree with TRBD1. Germline loops: CDR1 SNHLY, CDR2 FYNNEI. The CDR3 covers 14 residues. Unmatched junction bases numbered 14, after V lost 6 bases and J lost 13 bases. This CDR3 is CASSRRDRPREQYF. The CDR3 DNA reads as TGTGCCAGCAGCCGTAGGGACAGGCCTCGGGAGCAGTACTTC.

The rearrangement joins TRBV24-1 to TRBJ2-4; possible D gene TRBD1, 5 bases. TRBJ2-7 explains the end of the DNA better; the J call may be wrong. CDR3 length: 16 amino acids. Per germline, CDR1 KGHDR and CDR2 SFDVKD. CDR3 bases: TGTGCCACCAGTGAAAGTACAGACTTGGGGCCCTACGAGCAGTACTTC. Translated: CATSESTDLGPYEQYF.